The 25 T cell receptor beta chains below come from one sample, sequenced in a study of long-term antiretroviral therapy in people with HIV. Researchers ran immunoSEQ v3.0 at survey level. Sequencing was performed with immunoSEQ multiplex PCR; in TCRdb, only in-frame clones are kept and a portion is missing. The repertoire has 25,000 to 30,000 clones, about 86% of them found once; the top ten carry 4.5% to 5.5%. This specimen was unsorted PBMCs, taken 0.8 years after starting antiretroviral therapy. The receptors originated from a woman aged 25-40 years with HIV.

CDR3 sequence reads: CASSLTGGLNTEAFF. The CDR3 DNA reads as TGTGCCAGCAGCTTGACAGGGGGCCTGAACACTGAAGCTTTCTTT. J is TRBJ1-1 and V is TRBV7-3, with 10 bases lining up with TRBD1. V gave up 3 bases and J gave up 0 bases; unmatched junction bases: 1. Germline CDR1 and CDR2: SGHTA and FQGTGA. The CDR3 is 15 residues long.

This chain connects TRBV6-1 to TRBJ1-5; D is ambiguous. The CDR3 loop spans 15 amino acids. From germline, CDR1 is MNHNS and CDR2 SASEGT. Trimming left V 2 bases short and J 3 bases short, with 11 bases between. CDR3: CASSETWTDNQPQHF. Written as DNA, the CDR3 is TGTGCCAGCAGTGAAACCTGGACGGACAATCAGCCCCAGCATTTT.

The CDR3 sequence is CAWSTVTAQNTQYF. CDR3 DNA: TGTGCCTGGTCGACTGTGACAGCACAGAATACGCAGTATTTT. The V call is TRBV30, the J call TRBJ2-3, with D perhaps TRBD1 (5 bases). The V and J ends lost 5 bases and 7 bases respectively, with 19 bases between them. Germline CDR1 is GTSNPN and CDR2 is SVGIG (reference sequence). The CDR3 contains 14 residues.

The chain employs TRBV6-5 and TRBJ1-2; the match to TRBD1 covers 8 bases. Per germline, CDR1 MNHEY and CDR2 SVGAGI. The CDR3 length is 15 residues. V dropped 0 bases and J dropped 8; count of bases not matched to a gene: 8. For the CDR3, the DNA is TGTGCCAGCAGTTACTCGTGGACAGGGAATGGAGGCTACACCTTC. It specifies CASSYSWTGNGGYTF.

This chain connects TRBV6-5 to TRBJ2-5; no reliable D call. The V end lost 4 bases, the J end lost 5 bases, and 11 bases lay between the germline ends. The CDR3 is 13 amino acids. Per the germline V gene, CDR1 is MNHEY and CDR2 is SVGAGI. CDR3 DNA: TGTGCCAGCAGTTCCGGGCTTTATGAGACCCAGTACTTC. Its translation is CASSSGLYETQYF.

To note about this clone: The junction and the germline gene differ at one end; a read error may be behind it. The gene calls are TRBV7-9 and TRBJ2-3, with 12 bases fitting TRBD2. The CDR3 spans 15 residues. CDR1 is SEHNR and CDR2 is FQNEAQ in the germline V gene (reference sequence). The CDR3 DNA follows: TGTGCCAGCAGCCTAGCGGGGGGGCCCACAGATACGCAGTATTTT. As protein: CASSLAGGPTDTQYF.

The DNA for the CDR3 is TGTGCCAGCAGTGAAGCCGGGACAGGGCTCCAAGAGACCCAGTACTTC. This gives the protein CASSEAGTGLQETQYF. The rearrangement uses TRBV6-1 and TRBJ2-5; the match to TRBD1 covers 9 bases. CDR1 is MNHNS and CDR2 is SASEGT in the germline V gene. The CDR3 totals 16 residues. J gave up 1 base and V 0 bases, and 3 bases lay outside the gene matches.

This clone turned up a few times. This chain links TRBV27 with TRBJ1-6; no firm D call. The CDR3 runs 15 residues. V gave up 5 bases and J gave up 5 bases, with 13 bases separating them. Germline CDR1 and CDR2: MNHEY and SMNVEV (reference sequence). Written as DNA, the CDR3 is TGTGCCAGCAGTATCGGTCCCGGGAATAATTCACCCCTCCACTTT. As protein: CASSIGPGNNSPLHF.

The chain uses TRBV5-1 and TRBJ2-7, with TRBD2 as a possible D gene (5 bases). The length of the CDR3 is 14 residues. Trimming removed 4 bases at V and 1 base at J, with 12 bases between. Germline V CDR1 and CDR2: SGHRS, YFSETQ. The DNA for the CDR3 is TGCGCCAGCAGCACCGGACTGATATCCTACGAGCAGTACTTC. Amino acids: CASSTGLISYEQYF.

V is TRBV5-5 and J is TRBJ2-3; tentatively, D is TRBD1 (6 bases). Trimming took off 3 bases at V and 5 bases at J, with 19 bases between the two ends. CDR3 size: 16 residues. Germline CDR1 reads SGHKS; CDR2 reads YYEKEE (reference sequence). The CDR3 here is CASSSRSQGQGDTQYF. For the CDR3, the DNA is TGTGCCAGCAGCTCCAGATCCCAGGGGCAGGGAGATACGCAGTATTTT.

The count of this clone is one. V and J are TRBV29-1 and TRBJ2-3, with 11 bases aligning to TRBD2. The length of the CDR3 is 16 residues. Germline CDR1 and CDR2: SQVTM and ANQGSEA. V trimming: 2 bases; J trimming: 2 bases; junction bases outside the gene matches: 6. The CDR3 spells CSVEPELAGVTDTQYF. The CDR3, as DNA: TGCAGCGTTGAACCAGAACTAGCGGGGGTCACAGATACGCAGTATTTT.

The V and J genes are TRBV6-1 and TRBJ1-2; D is possibly TRBD1 (5 bases). Trimming cost V 10 bases and J 8 bases, with 14 bases left between them. Germline CDR1 and CDR2: MNHNS and SASEGT. The CDR3 totals 11 residues. CDR3 DNA: TGTGCCACCTGGGGGGGTGGCGGCTACACCTTC. The encoded protein is CATWGGGGYTF.

This clone was found once. This chain connects TRBV5-1 to TRBJ1-1; 7 nucleotides match TRBD1. Per germline, CDR1 SGHRS and CDR2 YFSETQ. The V and J ends lost 3 bases and 3 bases, in that order; junction bases with no gene match: 5. This CDR3 is built from 14 residues. Here the CDR3 DNA reads TGCGCCAGCAGCTCAATCGGACAGGACACTGAAGCTTTCTTT. Encoded protein: CASSSIGQDTEAFF.

CDR3 region: CASSYRIAGLYNEQFF. Written as DNA, the CDR3 is TGTGCCAGCAGTTACCGTATAGCGGGTCTTTACAATGAGCAGTTCTTC. V usage is TRBV13 and J usage is TRBJ2-1, with 7 bases aligning to TRBD2. With V trimmed by 6 bases and J by 4 bases, 12 bases remained unmatched. Germline V gene data show CDR1 as PRHDT and CDR2 as FYEKMQ (reference sequence). This CDR3 comprises 16 residues.

The chain carries TRBV28 and TRBJ1-2; D is perhaps TRBD1 (5 bases). CDR3 length: 19 residues. Germline V CDR1 and CDR2: MDHEN, SYDVKM. Trimming pared 6 bases from V and 0 bases from J, leaving 26 bases between. CDR3 DNA: TGTGCCAGCAGGTACCCGGGGAACTGGGGCCGACATCCTAACTATGGCTACACCTTC. Its protein product is CASRYPGNWGRHPNYGYTF.

This sequence joins TRBV7-8 and TRBJ1-5; 10 bases map to TRBD1. The CDR3 extends over 18 amino acids. CDR1 SGHVS and CDR2 FQNEAQ come from the germline V gene. V was clipped by 0 bases and J by 9 bases; unmatched bases: 14. CDR3 in amino acids: CASSLAPPGQGKGRPQHF. Here the CDR3 DNA reads TGTGCCAGCAGCTTAGCGCCCCCGGGACAGGGGAAAGGTCGGCCCCAGCATTTT.

The gene calls are TRBV4-1 and TRBJ2-1; D gene uncertain. CDR1 and CDR2 (germline): MGHRA, YSYEKL. V lost 0 bases and J 10 bases, leaving 4 bases between the germline ends. This CDR3 has 11 residues. CDR3 sequence reads: CASSQEDEQFF. CDR3 nucleotides: TGCGCCAGCAGCCAAGAGGACGAGCAGTTCTTC.

J is TRBJ2-4 and V is TRBV18; D tentatively fits TRBD1 or TRBD2 (5 bases each). V was trimmed by 2 bases and J by 6 bases, leaving 11 bases between them. The germline CDR1 and CDR2 sequences are KGHSH and LQKENI. This CDR3 is built from 14 residues. CDR3 nucleotide sequence: TGTGCCAGCTCACCAGGGGGAACGGGAAACATTCAGTACTTC. Translating gives CASSPGGTGNIQYF.

The chain has TRBV27 and TRBJ2-1; perhaps TRBD1 as D (7 bases). From germline, CDR1 is MNHEY and CDR2 SMNVEV (reference sequence). V was clipped by 5 bases and J by 6 bases, with 14 bases between them. This CDR3 is 14 amino acids long. DNA of the CDR3: TGTGCCAGCAGTCCGGGGGACAGAGGCAATGAGCAGTTCTTC. Translating it yields CASSPGDRGNEQFF.

The V and J genes are TRBV5-1 and TRBJ1-1; the D gene is possibly TRBD1 (6 bases). Trimming removed 0 bases at V and 3 bases at J, with 18 bases between. From germline, CDR1 is SGHRS and CDR2 YFSETQ. The length of the CDR3 is 17 residues. The CDR3 DNA is TGCGCCAGCAGCTTGGCCCGGTCGAGCGAGGGGGACACTGAAGCTTTCTTT. Its protein is CASSLARSSEGDTEAFF.

The chain combines TRBV18 with TRBJ1-3, with D possibly being TRBD1 (6 bases). The V gene lost 1 base and the J gene lost 4 bases, with 11 bases spanning the gap. CDR1 is KGHSH and CDR2 is LQKENI in the germline V gene. The CDR3 has 15 residues. The CDR3 region is CASSPQTGAGNTIYF. Here the CDR3 DNA reads TGTGCCAGCTCACCACAGACAGGCGCGGGAAACACCATATATTTT.

The chain combines TRBV5-5 with TRBJ1-4; D is ambiguous. This CDR3 has 15 residues. CDR1 SGHKS and CDR2 YYEKEE come from the germline V gene (reference sequence). Trimming removed 0 bases at V and 0 bases at J, with 6 bases between. CDR3 region: CASSLGNPTNEKLFF. Written as DNA, the CDR3 is TGTGCCAGCAGCTTGGGCAACCCAACTAATGAAAAACTGTTTTTT.

The CDR3 DNA sequence: TGTGCCAGCAGCGCAGGTCAGGGGGTGGATGGCTACACCTTC. This codes for CASSAGQGVDGYTF. The chain is built from TRBV7-6 and TRBJ1-2; 7 bases match TRBD1. This CDR3 is 14 amino acids long. From germline, CDR1 is SGHVS and CDR2 FNYEAQ. V lost 5 bases to trimming and J lost 6 bases; unmatched junction nucleotides: 9.

CDR3 nucleotides: TGCGCCAGCAGTGAGGGGGGGAGTGCAGCTTTCTTT. The encoded protein is CASSEGGSAAFF. J is TRBJ1-1 and V is TRBV10-2, with D possibly TRBD1 on 5 matching bases. Germline V gene lookup returns CDR1 WSHSY and CDR2 SAAADI. The germline V and J ends were trimmed by 2 bases and 10 bases, with 11 bases remaining between them. The CDR3 totals 12 residues.

The chain carries TRBV5-5 and TRBJ1-6; 7 nucleotides line up with TRBD1. Germline-derived CDR1 and CDR2 are SGHKS and YYEKEE (reference sequence). The CDR3 contains 15 residues. Unmatched junction bases numbered 12, after V lost 6 bases and J lost 9 bases. The CDR3 DNA sequence: TGTGCCAGCAACTACGTCGGGACAGTTCCTTCACCCCTCCACTTT. Residues: CASNYVGTVPSPLHF.